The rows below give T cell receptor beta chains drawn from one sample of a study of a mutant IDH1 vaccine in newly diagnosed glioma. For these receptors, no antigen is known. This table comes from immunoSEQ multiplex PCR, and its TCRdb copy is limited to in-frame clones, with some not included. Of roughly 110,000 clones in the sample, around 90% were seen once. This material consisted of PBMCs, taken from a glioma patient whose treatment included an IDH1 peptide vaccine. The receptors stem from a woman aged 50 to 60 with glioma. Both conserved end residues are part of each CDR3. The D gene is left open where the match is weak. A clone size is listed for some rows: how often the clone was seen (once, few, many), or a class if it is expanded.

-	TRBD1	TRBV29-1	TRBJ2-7	TGCAGCGTTGACGACAGGGCCAGCAGCGAGCAGTACTTC	CSVDDRASSEQYF
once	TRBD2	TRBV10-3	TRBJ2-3	TGTGCCATCAGTTATTCCCTAGCGGGAGGAGTGGCAGATACGCAGTATTTT	CAISYSLAGGVADTQYF
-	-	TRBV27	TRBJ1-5	TGTGCCAGCAGTCCCCTGGTCAGCAATCAGCCCCAGCATTTT	CASSPLVSNQPQHF
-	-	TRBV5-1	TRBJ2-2	TGCGCCAGCAGCACCGGACCCACTTCGGGCACCGGGGAGCTGTTTTTT	CASSTGPTSGTGELFF
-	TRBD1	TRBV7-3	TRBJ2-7	TGTGCCAGCGCCCGGCAGGGGGACCGCGAGCAGTACTTC	CASARQGDREQYF
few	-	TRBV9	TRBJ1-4	TGTGCCAGCAGCACCTCTACAAGCGAACCTAATGAAAAACTGTTTTTT	CASSTSTSEPNEKLFF
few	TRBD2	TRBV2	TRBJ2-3	TGTGCCAGCAGGCTAGCGGGAGCGTCAGATACGCAGTATTTT	CASRLAGASDTQYF
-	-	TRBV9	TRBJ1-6	TGTGCCAGCAGCGCAGTGAGCTCCTATAATTCACCCCTCCACTTT	CASSAVSSYNSPLHF
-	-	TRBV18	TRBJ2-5	TGTGCCAGCCGAACCATTAGGGCGACAGAAGAGACCCAGTACTTC	CASRTIRATEETQYF
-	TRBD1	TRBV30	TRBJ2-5	TGTGCCTGGAGTCCTACAGGGGTGGGAAAGACCCAGTACTTC	CAWSPTGVGKTQYF
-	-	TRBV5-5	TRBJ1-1	TGTGCCAGCAGCATAAACAGAAAAGCTTTCTTT	CASSINRKAFF
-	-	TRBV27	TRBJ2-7	TGTGCCAGCAGTCGGATCGGGACTTTGGACGAGCAGTACTTC	CASSRIGTLDEQYF
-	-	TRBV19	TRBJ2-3	TGTGCCAGTAGTATGGGCCCAGGAACAGATACGCAGTATTTT	CASSMGPGTDTQYF
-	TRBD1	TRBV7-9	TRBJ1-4	TGTGCCAGCAGCCCTGGACAGGGGGCAGGAACTAATGAAAAACTGTTTTTT	CASSPGQGAGTNEKLFF
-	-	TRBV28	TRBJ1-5	TGTGCCAGCAGTTTGTTTCGTCTCAAAGGCATACAGCCCCAGCATTTT	CASSLFRLKGIQPQHF
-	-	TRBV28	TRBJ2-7	TGTGCCAGCAGTTTACAGGTGTTAGAGCAGTACTTC	CASSLQVLEQYF
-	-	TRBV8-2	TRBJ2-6	TGTGGCAAGACCAGACAAAGTCGGGCCAACGTCCTGACTTTC	CGKTRQSRANVLTF
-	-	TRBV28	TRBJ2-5	TGTGCCAGCAGCTCGCCTAGTACCCTCCAAGTGGAGACCCAGTACTTC	CASSSPSTLQVETQYF
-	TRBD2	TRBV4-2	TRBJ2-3	TGTGCCAGCAGCCTGGCGGGAGAAGGTACAGATACGCAGTATTTT	CASSLAGEGTDTQYF
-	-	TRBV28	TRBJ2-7	TGTGCCAGCCGACTAATAGGACCTCAGGTCTCGCAGGACTTC	CASRLIGPQVSQDF
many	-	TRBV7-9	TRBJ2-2	TGTGCCAGCAGCTTAGTCCAGGGTGTCGGGGAGCTGTTTTTT	CASSLVQGVGELFF
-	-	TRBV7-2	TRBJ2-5	TGTGCCAGCAGGATGGGGTCCGCAACCCGGGAGACCCAGTACTTC	CASRMGSATRETQYF
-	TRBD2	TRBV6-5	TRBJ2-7	TGTGCCAGCAGTTATAACGCGGGAGAGGTCTACGAGCAGTACTTC	CASSYNAGEVYEQYF
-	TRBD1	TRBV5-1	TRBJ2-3	TGCGCCAGCAGTCGTGGACAGGCCGGGGCCGATACGCAGTATTTT	CASSRGQAGADTQYF
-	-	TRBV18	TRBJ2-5	TGTGCCAGCTCACCACCCCCGTCCGGGAGTGAGACCCAGTACTTC	CASSPPPSGSETQYF
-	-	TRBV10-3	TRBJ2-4	TGTGCCATCAGTGATACACGGACGGGGGAGTACTACATTCAGTACTTC	CAISDTRTGEYYIQYF
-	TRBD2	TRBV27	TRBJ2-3	TGTGCCAGCACGTTAGCGGGAGTTAGCACAGATACGCAGTATTTT	CASTLAGVSTDTQYF
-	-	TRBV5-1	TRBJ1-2	TGCGCCAGCAGCTTCAGGGAGTACTATGGCTACACCTTC	CASSFREYYGYTF
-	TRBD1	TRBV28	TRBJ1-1	TGTGCCAGCAGTTCCGGACAGGGGAACACTGAAGCTTTCTTT	CASSSGQGNTEAFF
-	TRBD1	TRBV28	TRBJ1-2	TGTGCCAGCAGTTTACCCTGGACAGGGGAGGGCTATTACACCTTC	CASSLPWTGEGYYTF
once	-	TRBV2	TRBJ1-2	TGTGCCAGCAGCGAAACACCTAACTATGGCTACACCTTC	CASSETPNYGYTF
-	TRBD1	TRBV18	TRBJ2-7	TGTGCCAGCTCACCCGGGACAGGTCCCGAGCAGTACTTC	CASSPGTGPEQYF
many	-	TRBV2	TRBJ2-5	TGTGCCAGCAGTGAACAACGGGACCAAGAGACCCAGTACTTC	CASSEQRDQETQYF
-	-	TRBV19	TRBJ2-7	TGTGCCAGTTCAATGTGGGACGAGCAGTACTTC	CASSMWDEQYF
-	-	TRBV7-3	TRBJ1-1	TGTGCCAGCAGCAAACAGGAGAACACTGAAGCTTTCTTT	CASSKQENTEAFF
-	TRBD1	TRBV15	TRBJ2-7	TGTGCCACCAGCCCAGGGGGTGAGAGCTCCTACGAGCAGTACTTC	CATSPGGESSYEQYF
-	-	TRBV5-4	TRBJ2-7	TGTGCCAGCAGCCCGGGACTGCCTTCCTACGAGCAGTACTTC	CASSPGLPSYEQYF
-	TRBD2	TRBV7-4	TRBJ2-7	TGTGCCAGCAGCTTACTAGCGGGAGGTTCCTACGAGCAGTACTTC	CASSLLAGGSYEQYF
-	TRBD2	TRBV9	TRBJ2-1	TGTGCCAGCAGCCCCGGACTAGCGGTATACAATGAGCAGTTCTTC	CASSPGLAVYNEQFF
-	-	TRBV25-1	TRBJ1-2	TGTGCCAGCAGTGATGTCGGCTACACCTTC	CASSDVGYTF
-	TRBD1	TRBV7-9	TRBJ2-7	TGTGCCAGCAGCTGGGGGACAGCCTACGAGCAGTACTTC	CASSWGTAYEQYF
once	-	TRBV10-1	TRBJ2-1	TGCGCCAGCAGTGCGATCCAGGGAAACTACAATGAGCAGTTCTTC	CASSAIQGNYNEQFF
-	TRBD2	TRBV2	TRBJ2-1	TGTGCCAGCGCCGGGACTAGCAGTAATGAGCAGTTCTTC	CASAGTSSNEQFF
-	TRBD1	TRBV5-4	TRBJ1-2	TGTGCCAGCAGCTTGGGAGGGGGCGCGGGTTATGGCTACACCTTC	CASSLGGGAGYGYTF
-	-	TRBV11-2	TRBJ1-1	TGTGCCAGCAGCCTACGGTCGTCGACCCTCACTGAAGCTTTCTTT	CASSLRSSTLTEAFF
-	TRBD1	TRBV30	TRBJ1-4	TGTGCCTGGAGTGTACCCCCCCGACAGGGACGATCTAATGAAAAACTGTTTTTT	CAWSVPPRQGRSNEKLFF
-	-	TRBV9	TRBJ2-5	TGTGCCAGCAGCGTAGGATGGCGAGGGACAGAGACCCAGTACTTC	CASSVGWRGTETQYF
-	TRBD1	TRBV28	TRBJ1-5	TGTGCCAGCAGTTTACAACCGGGACAGGGAAGCAATCAGCCCCAGCATTTT	CASSLQPGQGSNQPQHF
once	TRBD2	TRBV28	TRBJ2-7	TGTGCCAGCAGGGGACTAGCGGGGAGCTCCTACGAGCAGTACTTC	CASRGLAGSSYEQYF
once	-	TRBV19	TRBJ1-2	TGTGCCAGCAGCGAAAGGGGCTATGGCTACACCTTC	CASSERGYGYTF
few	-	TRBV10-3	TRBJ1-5	TGTGCCATCAGTGATCCCAGGAAGAATCAGCCCCAGCATTTT	CAISDPRKNQPQHF
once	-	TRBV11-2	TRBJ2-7	TGTGCCAGCAGCTTCAGGGACTCCTACGAGCAGTACTTC	CASSFRDSYEQYF
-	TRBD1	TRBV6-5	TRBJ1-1	TGTGCCAGCAGTTACGGACAGGGTTGGAACACTGAAGCTTTCTTT	CASSYGQGWNTEAFF
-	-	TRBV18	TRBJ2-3	TGTGCCAGCTCACCTGGGTTCACAGATACGCAGTATTTT	CASSPGFTDTQYF
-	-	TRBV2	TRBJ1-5	TGTGCCAGCAGGGGGCGCGGGGGGAATCAGCCCCAGCATTTT	CASRGRGGNQPQHF
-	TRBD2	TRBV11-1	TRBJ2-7	TGTGCCAGCCGGGGGGGGCCGGGTTCCTACGAGCAGTACTTC	CASRGGPGSYEQYF
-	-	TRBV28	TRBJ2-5	TGTGCCAGCAGTAGGGATCAAGAGACCCAGTACTTC	CASSRDQETQYF
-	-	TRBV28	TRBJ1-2	TGTGCCAGCAGTTTATCCCAGCGGGGGTTGGATGGCTACACCTTC	CASSLSQRGLDGYTF